This T cell receptor beta chain is drawn from a study of immune aging and cytomegalovirus after organ transplant (dated by TCRdb to about 2021). Describing the broader study: Every transplant recipient was given three-drug immunosuppression consisting of prednisone, tacrolimus, and mycophenolate.

The library relied on single-cell sequencing. Data came from an Illumina NovaSeq 6000. For cell capture and library preparation, the team used the BD Rhapsody Targeted mRNA and AbSeq Reagent Kit in a microwell format. Libraries covered TCR, sample tags, AbSeq, and targeted mRNA from the Human T-Cell Expression Panel plus custom TOX and TOX2 primers. An Illumina NovaSeq was used to sequence the libraries. The study's processing was this. The analysis covered 9,000 to 13,000 cells in total, of which about 7,100 were CD8 T cells and approximately 4,500 were CD8 T cells with an identifiable TCR CDR3. Raw data were processed with the BD Rhapsody Targeted Analysis Pipeline with V(D)J processing on the Seven Bridges Genomics platform. Quality control, Sample Tag demultiplexing with Lex-BDSMK, clone identification with VDJ Explorer, and Seurat clustering were all done in SeqGeq 1.6.0. A clone was considered non-expanded if it made up <1% of CD8 T cells, and considered a clonal expansion if it made up >2.5% of the sample. Clones were called with MiXCR by TCRdb after fastp trimmed the public reads at Q25, and only in-frame beta chains were retained. CDR3 protein sequences are deduplicated, and each keeps its most common genes and DNA. For this entry, the V and J calls and clone size follow TCRdb and not the study's own pipeline. The sample includes approximately 22,000 distinct CDR3 sequences, with 35% to 40% observed a single time. The ten largest make up around a quarter of the sample.

V is pruned by 4 bases and J by 0 bases, leaving 4 bases of the junction without a gene match. The germline V gene encodes CDR1 SGHRS and CDR2 YFSETQ. Counted from cysteine to phenylalanine, this CDR3 has 15 amino acids. Left in the record is the CDR3 DNA by itself, 45 bases read in frame from the first base. This clonotype came up a few times. The clone's antigen remains unknown. Base qualities are not provided; no much larger clone lies one nucleotide away. The sample's time point label, in plain terms: five sample-tagged time points from pre-transplant (day -1) to day 368 post-transplant, pooled. Thawed PBMC were stimulated for about 11 hours with a CMV IE-1 overlapping peptide library without transport inhibitors. After thawing, cells rested overnight before stimulation in R10 medium with CD28/CD49d costimulation. The IE-1 peptide library consisted of 15-amino-acid peptides overlapping by 11 amino acids. Each time point was barcoded using BD Single-Cell Multiplexing Kit Sample Tags, after which the barcoded samples were pooled and stained with oligo-conjugated anti-CD45RA plus sorting antibodies. A BD FACSAria III was used to sort CMV-responsive CD8+CD137+ and CD4+CD154+ T cells at 4-way purity. Blood samples were drawn into EDTA vacutainers and processed by Ficoll gradient within 1-24 hours.

General study outcomes and caveats: TEMRA cells made up a larger share of large clones, and the seven largest clones (around 1,900 cells) gained aged and TEMRA cells while losing TCM cells. Aged-phenotype cells increased post-transplant regardless of clone size, earlier in large clones (days 200-264) than small clones, following viremia. CD57 was not measured in the sequencing data, so a conservative gene-based aging definition was used instead.

Recombination joined TRBV5-1 with TRBJ2-3; 8 bases in the junction line up with TRBD2. This TCR was recovered from a female donor who had a heart transplant and CMV viremia. Here the sequenced sample was CMV peptide-activated CD4+ and CD8+ T cells sorted from blood, taken at five time points, pooled. The cell subset or site label for this specimen denotes: sorted CD8+CD137+ and CD4+CD154+ T cells after 11 to 13 h CMV IE-1 peptide stimulation. Here is the DNA: TGCGCCAGCAGCGAAGCGGGGGCTAGCACAGATACGCAGTATTTT. This translates into CASSEAGASTDTQYF. Outside the CDR3, residues come from the reference TRBV5-1 and TRBJ2-3 proteins, so the full variable domain is: KAGVTQTPRYLIKTRGQQVTLSCSPISGHRSVSWYQQTPGQGLQFLFEYFSETQRNKGNFPGRFSGRQFSNSRSEMNVSTLELGDSALYLCASSEAGASTDTQYFGPGTRLTVL.